This T cell receptor beta chain appears in the sequencing data of a study of CD8+ T cells in alopecia areata. TCR sequencing used cDNA made by reverse transcription of extracted RNA. Only in-frame clones appear in the TCRdb table, and some are missing; sequencing was by immunoSEQ multiplex PCR. The table includes some 180,000 clones, around 63% detected once. Researchers picked out CD4+ and CD8+ T cells from PBMCs by sorting. Germline CDR1 MNHEY, CDR2 SVGAGI. V was cut by 5 bases and J by 5 bases, with 12 bases left in between. CDR3 length equals 13 residues. This TCR derives from a human donor with alopecia areata. The chain is built from TRBV6-5 and TRBJ2-5; D gene uncertain. The sequenced sample was CD4+ T cells sorted from blood, obtained at week 0. The CDR3 spells CASSRTWVETQYF. The CDR3, as DNA: TGTGCCAGCAGTCGGACCTGGGTCGAGACCCAGTACTTC.